One and the same sample provided the 21 T cell receptor beta chains below, sequenced in a study of T cells in Graves' hyperthyroidism and ophthalmopathy. Amplification of TCR beta CDR3 regions used RNA as the template. HTBI primers drove first-round RT-PCR of the TCR CDR3. TCRdb reprocessed the multiplex PCR reads via MiXCR and lists one record per CDR3 protein. The data contain about 640,000 distinct CDR3 sequences, 14% of them singletons. Sequenced: blood. These receptors all come from a woman between 50 and 59 years old with Graves' ophthalmopathy.

This clonotype was found many times. This chain connects TRBV7-3 to TRBJ2-5; D is uncertain. The CDR3 consists of 13 residues. Germline lookup yields CDR1 SGHTA and CDR2 FQGTGA. V gave up 0 bases and J gave up 2 bases, with 4 bases separating them. DNA for the CDR3: TGTGCCAGCAGCTTAACTCAGCAAGAGACCCAGTACTTC. Residues: CASSLTQQETQYF.

This clonotype was seen many times. The rearrangement joins TRBV30 to TRBJ2-1; 10 nucleotides align to TRBD2. CDR1 is GTSNPN, CDR2 SVGIG, per germline (reference sequence). With V trimmed by 3 bases and J by 7 bases, 3 bases remained unmatched. This CDR3 is 13 amino acids long. DNA for the CDR3: TGTGCCTGGAGGCTAGCGGGAGTAAATGAGCAGTTCTTC. This codes for CAWRLAGVNEQFF.

The rearrangement uses TRBV7-9 and TRBJ1-5, with 8 bases aligning to TRBD1. After removal of 3 bases from V and 3 bases from J, the junction contained 4 bases not matched to a gene. Germline-derived CDR1 and CDR2 are SEHNR and FQNEAQ (reference sequence). This CDR3 region has 15 residues. CDR3 protein: CASSFTGGSNQPQHF. The CDR3 region has the DNA TGTGCCAGCAGCTTTACAGGGGGATCCAATCAGCCCCAGCATTTT.

This clonotype was seen a few times. V is TRBV6-1 and J is TRBJ1-4; no reliable D call. Trimming removed 5 bases from V and 1 base from J, with 20 bases in between. In germline, CDR1 is MNHNS, CDR2 SASEGT. CDR3 length: 18 amino acids. Written as DNA, the CDR3 is TGTGCCAGCAGTCCGCCGGGGTCCGGAACTATAACTAATGAAAAACTGTTTTTT. This translates into CASSPPGSGTITNEKLFF.

V usage is TRBV7-8 and J usage is TRBJ2-2, with D unresolved. Trimming left V 8 bases short and J 7 bases short, with 11 bases between. From germline, CDR1 is SGHVS and CDR2 FQNEAQ. CDR3 length: 12 amino acids. The CDR3 coding sequence is TGTGCCAGCCTCAAAGTTGGCGGGGAGCTGTTTTTT. This sequence encodes CASLKVGGELFF.

This clonotype appeared many times. The CDR3 here is CASSRREGTDTQYF. In DNA, the CDR3 is TGTGCCAGCAGCCGTCGGGAGGGCACAGATACGCAGTATTTT. This chain links TRBV3-1 with TRBJ2-3; 7 bases fit TRBD2. With 4 bases clipped from V and 1 base from J, the junction kept 2 bases outside the gene matches. The germline V gene has CDR1 LGHDT and CDR2 YNNKEL (reference sequence). This CDR3 contains 14 residues.

This clonotype was found many times. The chain links TRBV7-2 to TRBJ2-7; maybe TRBD1 (6 bases). This CDR3 spans 15 amino acids. Germline CDR1 and CDR2: SGHTA and FQGNSA. V was cut by 5 bases and J by 3 bases, with 17 bases left in between. CDR3 sequence reads: CASSLLGGSHYEQYF. In nucleotides, the CDR3 is TGTGCCAGCAGCCTACTTGGGGGCAGCCACTACGAGCAGTACTTC. Together with reference TRBV7-2 and TRBJ2-7, the CDR3 gives the full variable domain: GAGVSQSPSNKVTEKGKDVELRCDPISGHTALYWYRQSLGQGLEFLIYFQGNSAPDKSGLPSDRFSAERTGGSVSTLTIQRTQQEDSAVYLCASSLLGGSHYEQYFGPGTRLTVT.

The table lists this clonotype with a few counts. This chain joins TRBV20-1 and TRBJ2-7; 8 positions match TRBD2. Germline V gives CDR1 DFQATT, CDR2 SNEGSKA (reference sequence). V shed 3 bases and J 6 bases; nucleotides not matched to a gene: 10. The CDR3 covers 14 residues. CDR3 in DNA: TGCAGTGCTAGTGGGGGACTAGGAAATTTCGAGCAGTACTTC. Its translation is CSASGGLGNFEQYF.

This clonotype was seen at least ten times. The CDR3 coding sequence is TGCAGTGCTAGAAGGCAGGAACCCTACGAGCAGTACTTC. Translated, it gives CSARRQEPYEQYF. The V and J genes are TRBV20-1 and TRBJ2-7; D is unclear. This CDR3 comprises 13 residues. CDR1 is DFQATT and CDR2 is SNEGSKA in the germline V gene (reference sequence). V shed 2 bases and J shed 2 bases, with 10 bases lying between them.

The V call is TRBV7-6, the J call TRBJ2-7; D unresolved. The CDR3 loop spans 14 amino acids. The V and J ends lost 5 bases and 0 bases respectively, with 11 bases between them. Germline V CDR1 and CDR2: SGHVS, FNYEAQ. The CDR3 bases are TGTGCCAGCAGCCTCCTGGGTAGCTCCTACGAGCAGTACTTC. Residues: CASSLLGSSYEQYF. Full variable domain (remainder filled in from reference TRBV7-6 and TRBJ2-7): GAGVSQSPRYKVTKRGQDVALRCDPISGHVSLYWYRQALGQGPEFLTYFNYEAQQDKSGLPNDRFSAERPEGSISTLTIQRTEQRDSAMYRCASSLLGSSYEQYFGPGTRLTVT.

At least ten counts were recorded for this clonotype. This chain joins TRBV28 and TRBJ2-2, with D possibly TRBD1 on 6 matching bases. The V and J ends lost 7 bases and 8 bases respectively, with 20 bases between them. Per germline, CDR1 MDHEN and CDR2 SYDVKM. The CDR3 sequence is 15 residues long. CDR3 nucleotides: TGTGCCAGCAAGGCCGGGACACTTAATTTAGGGGAGCTGTTTTTT. This sequence encodes CASKAGTLNLGELFF.

This clonotype came up many times. J is TRBJ2-4 and V is TRBV7-2; D remains unclear. The CDR3 totals 14 residues. Germline CDR1 and CDR2: SGHTA and FQGNSA. V lost 1 base to trimming and J lost 0 bases, with 4 bases between them. This chain's CDR3 is CASSLEGAKNIQYF. The CDR3 nucleotides are TGTGCCAGCAGCTTAGAGGGAGCCAAAAACATTCAGTACTTC. Full variable domain (rest looked up from reference TRBV7-2 and TRBJ2-4): GAGVSQSPSNKVTEKGKDVELRCDPISGHTALYWYRQSLGQGLEFLIYFQGNSAPDKSGLPSDRFSAERTGGSVSTLTIQRTQQEDSAVYLCASSLEGAKNIQYFGAGTRLSVL.

This clonotype was recorded at least ten times. The chain's CDR3 is CAGRGGMNTEAFF. CDR3 sequence (DNA): TGTGCCGGCCGAGGGGGAATGAACACTGAAGCTTTCTTT. The chain employs TRBV28 and TRBJ1-1; the D gene is possibly TRBD1 (6 bases). V lost 11 bases and J lost 0, with 13 bases in between. This CDR3 is built from 13 residues. Germline V gene sequence: CDR1 MDHEN, CDR2 SYDVKM. Based on the CDR3 plus reference TRBV28 and TRBJ1-1, the full variable domain is DVKVTQSSRYLVKRTGEKVFLECVQDMDHENMFWYRQDPGLGLRLIYFSYDVKMKEKGDIPEGYSVSREKKERFSLILESASTNQTSMYLCAGRGGMNTEAFFGQGTRLTVV.

This clonotype was counted once. The chain's CDR3 is CSARDSGTGAWGTQYF. The CDR3 nucleotides are TGCAGTGCTAGAGATTCCGGGACAGGGGCATGGGGCACTCAGTACTTC. V is TRBV20-1 and J is TRBJ2-4; 10 bases are shared with TRBD1. V lost 0 bases, J lost 12 bases, and 14 bases stayed unmatched. The CDR3 is 16 residues long. Germline-derived CDR1 and CDR2 are DFQATT and SNEGSKA (reference sequence).

This clonotype showed up many times. This chain connects TRBV28 to TRBJ1-5; D may be TRBD1 (5 bases). Germline V gene data show CDR1 as MDHEN and CDR2 as SYDVKM. This CDR3 region has 14 residues. V was cut by 3 bases and J by 4 bases, with 10 bases left in between. The CDR3 coding sequence is TGTGCCAGCAGTTTCGGGACTGCAAATCAGCCCCAGCATTTT. Translated: CASSFGTANQPQHF.

This clonotype showed up many times. This chain links TRBV27 with TRBJ2-7; D unclear. Trimming pared 5 bases from V and 0 bases from J, leaving 11 bases between. There are 14 residues in the CDR3. Germline-derived CDR1 and CDR2 are MNHEY and SMNVEV (reference sequence). CDR3 bases: TGTGCCAGCAGTCCCCTTTTAAGCTCCTACGAGCAGTACTTC. This codes for CASSPLLSSYEQYF.

This clonotype showed up many times. This chain uses TRBV10-3 with TRBJ2-1; 9 nucleotides match TRBD1. Germline CDR1 reads ENHRY; CDR2 reads SYGVKD. After removal of 7 bases from V and 8 bases from J, the junction contained 6 bases not matched to a gene. This CDR3 has 13 amino acids. The CDR3, as DNA: TGTGCCATCACGGGACAGGGCGGCGATGAGCAGTTCTTC. As protein: CAITGQGGDEQFF.

This chain connects TRBV6-5 to TRBJ2-2; D remains ambiguous. Germline CDR1 is MNHEY and CDR2 is SVGAGI. The length of the CDR3 is 14 residues. Trimming took off 0 bases at V and 7 bases at J, with 9 bases between the two ends. The CDR3: CASSYSTASGELFF. The CDR3 DNA follows: TGTGCCAGCAGTTACTCGACGGCGAGCGGGGAGCTGTTTTTT.

To note about this clonotype: Being one base from a much bigger clone, this may be a read error. V is TRBV28 and J is TRBJ1-2, with TRBD1 identical over 7 bases. V was clipped by 11 bases and J by 1 base; unmatched bases: 7. The CDR3 covers 13 residues. The germline CDR1 and CDR2 sequences are MDHEN and SYDVKM. CDR3 sequence (DNA): TGTGCCCGCGGGACAGACATTAACTATGGCTACACCTTC. Amino acid sequence: CARGTDINYGYTF.

This clonotype occurred many times. The chain couples TRBV30 to TRBJ1-2; D is perhaps TRBD1 (6 bases). With 7 bases removed from V and 6 bases from J, the gap between germline ends came to 15 bases. Germline V gene lookup returns CDR1 GTSNPN and CDR2 SVGIG (reference sequence). The CDR3 consists of 12 residues. DNA for the CDR3: TGTGCCTTAAAAGGGGACACGAATGGCTACACCTTC. It yields the protein CALKGDTNGYTF.

This clonotype showed up many times. The chain uses TRBV6-1 and TRBJ2-1; TRBD2 matches 9 bases. The CDR3 is 15 residues long. V lost 5 bases to trimming and J lost 12 bases; unmatched junction nucleotides: 14. Germline V gene sequence: CDR1 MNHNS, CDR2 SASEGT. The CDR3 nucleotides read TGTGCCAGCAGTTCTAGCGGGACCCCCGGCGGCGGGCAGTTCTTC. It codes for CASSSSGTPGGGQFF.